These T cell receptor beta chains were read from a single sample in a study of T cell changes during pregnancy in multiple sclerosis. Clones were sequenced by immunoSEQ multiplex PCR, and TCRdb holds only the in-frame ones, with some missing. The sample consists of tens of thousands of clones, around 96% of them appearing once. The material was CD8+ T cells from peripheral blood mononuclear cells, obtained after pregnancy. These receptor sequences come from a female donor with multiple sclerosis, enrolled in a pregnancy study. Each CDR3 is given with its conserved first and last residue. A D gene is named only where the DNA matches it firmly. Clone size is stated in some rows and not others, as once, few, many or a class when expanded.

d_call clone_size j_call v_call cdr3_nt cdr3_aa
TRBD2 - TRBJ2-5 TRBV18 TGTGCCAGCTCACCCACGACTAGCGGGAGGGAGACCCAGTACTTC CASSPTTSGRETQYF
- - TRBJ2-5 TRBV5-4 TGTGCCAGCAGCTCACCCGGTTACCAAGAGACCCAGTACTTC CASSSPGYQETQYF
- - TRBJ2-3 TRBV6-1 TGTGCCAGCAGTGAATGGCGGATCCAAGGGGGCACAGATACGCAGTATTTT CASSEWRIQGGTDTQYF
TRBD1 - TRBJ2-7 TRBV4-2 TGTGCCAGCAGCCAAGAACAGGGGACCGAGCAGTACTTC CASSQEQGTEQYF
TRBD1 - TRBJ1-2 TRBV27 TGTGCCGCAGGATACCAAACAGGGGGCAGGGGCTACACCTTC CAAGYQTGGRGYTF
- - TRBJ2-1 TRBV27 TGTGCCAGCAGTTTATCCGGGAGTGGTTGGGATGAGCAGTTCTTC CASSLSGSGWDEQFF
- - TRBJ1-4 TRBV7-8 TGTGCCAGCAGCTTAGCGAGCGGGGGCAGGGATGAAAAACTGTTTTTT CASSLASGGRDEKLFF
- few TRBJ1-2 TRBV25-1 TGTGCCACCAGATCGGGTGGCTACACCTTC CATRSGGYTF
- - TRBJ2-1 TRBV7-9 TGTGCCAGCAGCTTAGTGGGGCTGAGGCAGTTCTTC CASSLVGLRQFF
- once TRBJ1-5 TRBV7-9 TGTGCCAGCGACAACGGAGGGAGCAATCAGCCCCAGCATTTT CASDNGGSNQPQHF
TRBD1 - TRBJ1-2 TRBV9 TGTGCCAGCAGCGTAGGGGGGGACAGGGCGGGTGGCTACACCTTC CASSVGGDRAGGYTF
- - TRBJ1-1 TRBV19 TGTGCCAGTAGTATTAGTGCGGGGACTGAAGCTTTCTTT CASSISAGTEAFF
- - TRBJ2-7 TRBV4-1 TGCGCCAGCAGCCTGGGCATCGGGGACGAGCAGTACTTC CASSLGIGDEQYF
TRBD1 - TRBJ2-1 TRBV27 TGTGCCAGCAGTTCCGGACAGGGGGCTTACAATGAGCAGTTCTTC CASSSGQGAYNEQFF
- - TRBJ1-1 TRBV27 TGTGCCAGCAGATTTAACACACCTCTGGGGCGTGAAGCTTTCTTT CASRFNTPLGREAFF
- - TRBJ2-7 TRBV27 TGTGCCAGCAGCCCGGTTTCGTCCTACGAGCAGTACTTC CASSPVSSYEQYF